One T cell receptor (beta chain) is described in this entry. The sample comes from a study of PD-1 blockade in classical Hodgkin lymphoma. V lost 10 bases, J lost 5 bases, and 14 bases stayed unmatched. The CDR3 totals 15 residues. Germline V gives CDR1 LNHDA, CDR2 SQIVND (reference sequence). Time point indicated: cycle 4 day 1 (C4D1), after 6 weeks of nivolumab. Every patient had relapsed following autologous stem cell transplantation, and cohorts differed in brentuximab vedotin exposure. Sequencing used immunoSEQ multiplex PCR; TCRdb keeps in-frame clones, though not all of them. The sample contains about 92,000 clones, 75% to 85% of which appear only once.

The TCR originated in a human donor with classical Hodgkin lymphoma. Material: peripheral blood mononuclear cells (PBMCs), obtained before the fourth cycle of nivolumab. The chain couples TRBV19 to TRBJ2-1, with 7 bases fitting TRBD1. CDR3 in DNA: TGTGCCACCAAGGAACAGGGGCCGGGGCACAATGAGCAGTTCTTC. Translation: CATKEQGPGHNEQFF.